The source of this T cell receptor beta chain is a study of memory CD4+ T cells and cytomegalovirus serostatus. This clone turned up a few times. CDR1 is SGDLS, CDR2 YYNGEE, per germline. The CDR3 loop spans 14 amino acids. V was cut by 3 bases and J by 4 bases, with 13 bases left in between. The sort gate was single viable CD3+CD4+CD8-CD45RO+ cells for memory CD4+ T cells. Data came from immunoSEQ multiplex PCR; TCRdb stores just in-frame clones and leaves some out. The sample lists some 80,000 clones; 65% to 85% were seen once. Sequencing input: memory CD4+ T cells from blood. The chain couples TRBV9 to TRBJ1-1; D is perhaps TRBD1 (5 bases). The receptor comes from an adult in good health and CMV-seronegative. The CDR3 region has the DNA TGTGCCAGCAGCGGGACGAGGGACTTCACTGAAGCTTTCTTT. Residues: CASSGTRDFTEAFF.